These T cell receptor beta chains were read from a single sample in a study of blood T cell repertoires in COVID-19. The data were produced by immunoSEQ multiplex PCR, yet TCRdb's version contains in-frame clones alone and is incomplete. This table has approximately 220,000 clones, roughly 84% appearing once. The sequenced material came from peripheral blood. These receptors came from a man aged 45-65 years who had recovered from COVID-19. The CDR3 runs from the conserved cysteine through the conserved F or W. The D gene is left open where the match is weak. Rows give clone size only sometimes, using once, few, many, or a class for an expanded clone.

j_call | d_call | v_call | clone_size | cdr3_length | cdr3_aa | cdr3_nt
TRBJ2-7 | TRBD2 | TRBV11-2 | NA | 17 | CASSKMGLAERGNEQYF | TGTGCCAGCAGCAAGATGGGACTAGCGGAAAGGGGGAACGAGCAGTACTTC
TRBJ2-3 | NA | TRBV27 | NA | 16 | CASSTTDSINTDTQYF | TGTGCCAGCAGTACTACGGACAGCATTAACACAGATACGCAGTATTTT
TRBJ1-1 | TRBD1 | TRBV19 | NA | 15 | CASSILGTVRTEAFF | TGTGCCAGTAGTATCCTAGGGACAGTACGGACTGAAGCTTTCTTT
TRBJ2-7 | TRBD2 | TRBV7-6 | NA | 19 | CASSLVEGYEGGMLGEQYF | TGTGCCAGCAGCTTAGTAGAGGGGTATGAGGGAGGGATGCTGGGCGAGCAGTACTTC
TRBJ1-3 | TRBD1 | TRBV5-1 | NA | 16 | CASSSTLTGSGNTIYF | TGCGCCAGCAGCTCCACCTTGACAGGGTCTGGAAACACCATATATTTT
TRBJ1-6 | NA | TRBV11-2 | few | 16 | CASSLSNPTGGSPLHF | TGTGCCAGCAGCCTCTCCAATCCAACGGGTGGGTCACCCCTCCACTTT
TRBJ1-5 | NA | TRBV2 | many | 13 | CASSEGLYQPQHF | TGTGCCAGCAGTGAGGGGCTCTATCAGCCCCAGCATTTT
TRBJ2-3 | NA | TRBV6-5 | NA | 16 | CASSYSNRVGRDTQYF | TGTGCCAGCAGTTACTCGAATCGGGTAGGAAGAGATACGCAGTATTTT
TRBJ2-5 | NA | TRBV7-2 | NA | 14 | CASSFAGAGETQYF | TGTGCCAGCAGCTTCGCCGGTGCCGGGGAGACCCAGTACTTC
TRBJ2-2 | TRBD2 | TRBV11-3 | NA | 19 | CASSLARDPLAGATGELFF | TGTGCCAGCAGCTTAGCGAGGGATCCCCTAGCGGGAGCAACCGGGGAGCTGTTTTTT
TRBJ2-1 | TRBD2 | TRBV28 | NA | 12 | CASSLTGLVAFF | TGTGCCAGCAGTTTAACGGGACTAGTGGCGTTCTTC
TRBJ2-1 | TRBD2 | TRBV9 | NA | 17 | CASSGSEVAGGYNEQFF | TGTGCCAGCAGCGGATCCGAAGTAGCGGGGGGGTACAATGAGCAGTTCTTC
TRBJ1-2 | TRBD1 | TRBV27 | NA | 13 | CASSLGTGYGYTF | TGTGCCAGCAGTTTAGGGACAGGGTATGGCTACACCTTC
TRBJ2-3 | TRBD2 | TRBV14 | NA | 17 | CASSQDWTSGRSDTQYF | TGTGCCAGCAGCCAAGATTGGACTAGCGGGAGGTCAGATACGCAGTATTTT
TRBJ1-2 | NA | TRBV12-3/TRBV12-4 | NA | 13 | CASSTTGYYGYTF | TGTGCCAGCAGTACGACAGGTTACTATGGCTACACCTTC
TRBJ2-5 | NA | TRBV11-1 | NA | 13 | CASSLQPRGTQYF | TGTGCCAGCAGCTTACAGCCCAGGGGGACCCAGTACTTC
TRBJ1-2 | NA | TRBV6-5 | NA | 14 | CASRMDRANYGYTF | TGTGCCAGCAGGATGGACAGAGCTAACTATGGCTACACCTTC
TRBJ1-2 | TRBD1 | TRBV15 | NA | 17 | CATSRAGTGGVSYGYTF | TGTGCCACCAGCAGAGCCGGGACAGGGGGCGTAAGCTATGGCTACACCTTC
TRBJ2-7 | TRBD2 | TRBV7-9 | NA | 14 | CASSPLAGAYEQYF | TGTGCCAGCAGCCCCCTAGCGGGAGCCTACGAGCAGTACTTC
TRBJ2-5 | NA | TRBV3-1/TRBV3-2 | once | 13 | CASSPSGEETQYF | TGTGCCAGCAGCCCCTCGGGAGAAGAGACCCAGTACTTC
TRBJ1-2 | NA | TRBV2 | few | 13 | CASSERYNYGYTF | TGTGCCAGCAGTGAGCGCTATAACTATGGCTACACCTTC
TRBJ2-1 | TRBD2 | TRBV5-8 | NA | 16 | CASSLVSGTSYNEQFF | TGTGCCAGCAGCTTGGTTAGCGGGACCTCCTACAATGAGCAGTTCTTC
TRBJ1-4 | NA | TRBV6-5 | NA | 15 | CASSYIAGSNEKLFF | TGTGCCAGCAGTTATATCGCGGGCAGCAATGAAAAACTGTTTTTT
TRBJ2-5 | NA | TRBV5-1 | NA | 14 | CASSRGLGGETQYF | TGCGCCAGCAGCCGCGGACTAGGGGGGGAGACCCAGTACTTC
TRBJ1-2 | TRBD1 | TRBV6-1 | NA | 17 | CASSEKGQGPPLYGYTF | TGTGCCAGCAGTGAAAAGGGACAGGGGCCGCCCCTCTATGGCTACACCTTC
TRBJ2-5 | TRBD2 | TRBV7-6 | NA | 15 | CASSWGGTVRETQYF | TGTGCCAGCAGCTGGGGGGGGACCGTCCGGGAGACCCAGTACTTC
TRBJ1-1 | NA | TRBV5-1 | NA | 15 | CASSLTADSYTEAFF | TGCGCCAGCAGCTTAACGGCTGACAGTTACACTGAAGCTTTCTTT
TRBJ1-2 | TRBD1 | TRBV4-2 | NA | 14 | CASSQGQGRYGYTF | TGTGCCAGCAGCCAGGGACAGGGTCGCTATGGCTACACCTTC
TRBJ2-1 | NA | TRBV7-8 | once | 17 | CASSLAKDKSSYNEQFF | TGTGCCAGCAGCTTAGCGAAGGACAAGAGCTCCTACAATGAGCAGTTCTTC
TRBJ2-5 | NA | TRBV18 | NA | 14 | CASSPSGDRETQYF | TGTGCCAGCTCACCATCAGGGGATCGAGAGACCCAGTACTTC
TRBJ2-7 | TRBD2 | TRBV27 | NA | 16 | CASSGPGLAASYEQYF | TGTGCCAGCAGTGGCCCCGGACTAGCGGCGTCCTACGAGCAGTACTTC
TRBJ2-7 | NA | TRBV28 | NA | 15 | CASRNPRQLVHEQYF | TGTGCCAGCAGGAACCCTCGTCAGCTAGTCCACGAGCAGTACTTC
TRBJ1-4 | NA | TRBV19 | NA | 14 | CASTPDSLGEKLFF | TGTGCCAGTACTCCGGACTCTCTGGGGGAAAAACTGTTTTTT
TRBJ2-7 | TRBD2 | TRBV3-1/TRBV3-2 | NA | 17 | CASSQGGASGVLSVQYF | TGTGCCAGCAGCCAAGGAGGGGCTAGCGGGGTCCTTTCGGTGCAGTACTTC
TRBJ1-5 | NA | TRBV19 | NA | 17 | CASSIGQAIYSNQPQHF | TGTGCCAGTAGTATAGGACAGGCGATTTATAGCAATCAGCCCCAGCATTTT
TRBJ1-2 | NA | TRBV9 | once | 15 | CASSVGPGLTDGYTF | TGTGCCAGCAGCGTAGGGCCAGGGTTGACGGATGGCTACACCTTC
TRBJ1-3 | TRBD1 | TRBV6-5 | NA | 15 | CASRRDRGWGNTIYF | TGTGCCAGCAGACGCGACAGGGGGTGGGGAAACACCATATATTTT
TRBJ2-1 | NA | TRBV4-1 | NA | 15 | CASSQDSGAYNEQFF | TGCGCCAGCAGCCAAGATAGCGGAGCATACAATGAGCAGTTCTTC
TRBJ2-7 | TRBD2 | TRBV7-9 | NA | 16 | CASSPGMERGTYEQYF | TGTGCCAGCAGTCCTGGGATGGAGCGGGGCACCTACGAGCAGTACTTC
TRBJ2-3 | NA | TRBV27 | NA | 17 | CASSPIGTPLITDTQYF | TGTGCCAGCAGTCCCATAGGGACACCACTAATCACAGATACGCAGTATTTT
TRBJ1-5 | NA | TRBV3-1/TRBV3-2 | NA | 15 | CASSQGSGGNQPQHF | TGTGCCAGCAGCCAAGGATCAGGGGGCAATCAGCCCCAGCATTTT
TRBJ1-2 | NA | TRBV11-2 | NA | 13 | CASSLGQIYGYTF | TGTGCCAGCAGCCTAGGACAGATCTATGGCTACACCTTC
TRBJ2-5 | NA | TRBV29-1 | few | 12 | CSGTGGEATQYF | TGCAGCGGTACAGGGGGGGAGGCGACCCAGTACTTC
TRBJ2-7 | TRBD2 | TRBV5-4 | NA | 16 | CASSSPTSGSFYEQYF | TGTGCCAGCAGCTCCCCGACTAGCGGGAGCTTCTACGAGCAGTACTTC
TRBJ1-5 | TRBD1 | TRBV6-4 | NA | 15 | CASSDRAGGGQPQHF | TGTGCCAGCAGTGACCGGGCAGGGGGCGGTCAGCCCCAGCATTTT
TRBJ2-1 | TRBD2 | TRBV28 | once | 13 | CASSYGGGERSFF | TGTGCCAGCAGTTACGGTGGGGGGGAGAGGTCGTTCTTC
TRBJ1-5 | NA | TRBV6-6 | NA | 13 | CATCNRVNQPQHF | TGTGCCACCTGTAACAGGGTCAATCAGCCCCAGCATTTT
TRBJ2-7 | TRBD1 | TRBV6-2/TRBV6-3 | few | 16 | CASSVGTGGSSYEQYF | TGTGCCAGCAGTGTGGGGACAGGGGGAAGCTCCTACGAGCAGTACTTC
TRBJ2-5 | TRBD1 | TRBV29-1 | NA | 12 | CSVCDRGQTQYF | TGCAGCGTATGCGACAGGGGGCAGACCCAGTACTTC
TRBJ2-7 | NA | TRBV6-5 | few | 12 | CASNRDTYEQYF | TGTGCCAGCAACCGAGACACCTACGAGCAGTACTTC
TRBJ1-1 | NA | TRBV7-9 | NA | 13 | CASSLMQITEAFF | TGTGCCAGCAGCTTAATGCAGATAACTGAAGCTTTCTTT
TRBJ1-2 | TRBD1 | TRBV6-6 | few | 15 | CASSFRTGGNYGYTF | TGTGCCAGCAGTTTCAGGACAGGGGGGAACTATGGCTACACCTTC
TRBJ2-7 | NA | TRBV5-8 | NA | 14 | CASSLGGGSYEQYF | TGTGCCAGCAGCTTGGGAGGGGGCTCCTACGAGCAGTACTTC
TRBJ1-2 | TRBD1 | TRBV25-1 | NA | 15 | CASSDPAGTDYGYTF | TGTGCCAGCAGTGACCCGGCCGGGACAGACTATGGCTACACCTTC